Below are 13 T cell receptor beta chains sequenced from a single sample in a study of blood T cell repertoires in COVID-19. Profiling relied on immunoSEQ multiplex PCR, and the TCRdb table lists in-frame clones only, not all of them. Here the sample spans about 140,000 clones, about 77% being singletons. Sequenced: peripheral blood. These receptors were taken from a woman between 50 and 59 years old with active or convalescent COVID-19.

This clone was counted at least ten times. The chain carries TRBV5-4 and TRBJ1-2; TRBD1 agrees at 9 bases. Per germline, CDR1 SGHNT and CDR2 YYREEE (reference sequence). Germline trimming cut 3 bases from V and 7 bases from J; bases unmatched to any gene: 7. The CDR3 is 14 residues long. CDR3 in DNA: TGTGCCAGCAGCTCCCGGGACAGGGAACCTGGCTACACCTTC. Translated: CASSSRDREPGYTF.

As to this clone: Within the sample, other DNA sequences also encode this same CDR3. The chain uses TRBV12-3 or TRBV12-4 and TRBJ2-1; D is undetermined. The CDR3 extends over 11 amino acids. The V gene lost 4 bases and the J gene lost 4 bases, with 2 bases spanning the gap. The chain's CDR3 is CASSSYNEQFF. The CDR3 DNA reads as TGTGCCAGCAGTTCATACAATGAGCAGTTCTTC.

The table lists this clone with a count of one. The J gene is TRBJ1-5, the V gene TRBV28; 7 bases agree with TRBD1. Germline loops: CDR1 MDHEN, CDR2 SYDVKM. CDR3 size: 11 residues. With V trimmed by 7 bases and J by 11 bases, 5 bases remained unmatched. The DNA for the CDR3 is TGTGCCAGCATATACAGGGGAGCCCAGCATTTT. It codes for CASIYRGAQHF.

CDR3 bases: TGTGCCAGCAGTTCAGGGCGGGAGCAGTACTTC. Translated: CASSSGREQYF. This chain joins TRBV12-3 or TRBV12-4 and TRBJ2-7; the D gene is possibly TRBD1 (5 bases). V was cut by 4 bases and J by 7 bases, with 8 bases left in between. The length of the CDR3 is 11 residues.

The chain links TRBV6-1 to TRBJ2-3; TRBD2 matches at 9 bases. J lost 7 bases, V lost 2 bases, and 16 bases had no gene match. CDR1 and CDR2 (germline): MNHNS, SASEGT. The CDR3 spans 18 residues. CDR3 loop: CASSERRSSGTSGNTQYF. The CDR3, as DNA: TGTGCCAGCAGTGAACGGCGTTCTAGCGGGACCTCGGGGAATACGCAGTATTTT.

This chain uses TRBV11-2 with TRBJ1-6; D ambiguous. The V gene lost 5 bases and the J gene lost 8 bases, with 13 bases spanning the gap. Germline V CDR1 and CDR2: SGHAT, FQNNGV. The CDR3 runs to 14 residues. Here the CDR3 reads CASSLDGGYSPLHF. The CDR3 nucleotides are TGTGCCAGCAGCCTCGATGGAGGTTATTCACCCCTCCACTTT. Full variable domain (rest looked up from reference TRBV11-2 and TRBJ1-6): EAGVAQSPRYKIIEKRQSVAFWCNPISGHATLYWYQQILGQGPKLLIQFQNNGVVDDSQLPKDRFSAERLKGVDSTLKIQPAKLEDSAVYLCASSLDGGYSPLHFGNGTRLTVT.

The chain uses TRBV5-3 and TRBJ2-5; D is undetermined. TRBV5-3 belongs to the ORF category, with a function that is uncertain. This CDR3 has 15 amino acids. V lost 4 bases, J lost 9 bases, and 22 bases lay in between. Here the CDR3 reads CARSLPAGPVMAQYF. The CDR3 DNA reads TGTGCCAGAAGCCTTCCGGCAGGCCCCGTCATGGCCCAGTACTTC.

This clone is a singleton in its sample. The V call is TRBV2, the J call TRBJ2-5; TRBD2 matches 14 bases. Germline V gene data show CDR1 as SNHLY and CDR2 as FYNNEI. The CDR3 runs to 15 residues. The ends lost 6 bases at V and 4 bases at J; junction bases unmatched: 4. The CDR3 coding sequence is TGTGCCAGCAGGACTAGCGGGGGGGCCGCAGAGACCCAGTACTTC. Protein sequence: CASRTSGGAAETQYF.

The V gene is TRBV4-3, the J gene TRBJ1-2; the match to TRBD1 covers 9 bases. The CDR3 consists of 14 residues. V was pared by 3 bases and J by 4 bases, with 3 bases of the junction left unmatched. Looked up from germline, CDR1 is LGHNA and CDR2 is YSLEER. The CDR3 sequence is CASSQGTGIYGYTF. The DNA of the CDR3 is TGCGCCAGCAGCCAGGGGACAGGGATCTATGGCTACACCTTC.

The chain carries TRBV19 and TRBJ1-5; 10 bases fit TRBD1. The length of the CDR3 is 12 residues. Per the germline V gene, CDR1 is LNHDA and CDR2 is SQIVND (reference sequence). J gave up 6 bases and V 10 bases, and 3 bases lay outside the gene matches. The CDR3 DNA sequence: TGTGCCACCCGGGACAGGGGTCAGCCCCAGCATTTT. It translates to CATRDRGQPQHF.

This clone was seen a handful of times. Other DNA sequences within the sample encode an identical CDR3. The chain has TRBV2 and TRBJ2-1; TRBD2 might be the D (5 bases). This CDR3 has 12 residues. Trimming stripped 4 bases from V and 4 bases from J, with 5 bases between. Per germline, CDR1 SNHLY and CDR2 FYNNEI. This CDR3 reads CASSAGYNEQFF. The DNA for the CDR3 is TGTGCCAGCAGTGCGGGGTACAATGAGCAGTTCTTC.

The chain couples TRBV7-9 to TRBJ2-1, with D perhaps TRBD2 (5 bases). CDR1 is SEHNR and CDR2 is FQNEAQ in the germline V gene (reference sequence). V was pared by 4 bases and J by 1 base, with 20 bases between. This CDR3 is built from 18 residues. The CDR3 DNA is TGTGCCAGCAGCTGGCCCAAGGACTCCGGCTTTTCCTACAATGAGCAGTTCTTC. It is translated as CASSWPKDSGFSYNEQFF.

CDR3 sequence reads: CAWSPSGGAWETQYF. The CDR3 DNA follows: TGTGCCTGGAGCCCTAGCGGGGGGGCCTGGGAGACCCAGTACTTC. The chain links TRBV30 to TRBJ2-5, with 12 bases identical to TRBD2. The ends lost 3 bases at V and 5 bases at J; junction bases unmatched: 7. This CDR3 region has 15 residues. CDR1 GTSNPN and CDR2 SVGIG come from the germline V gene (reference sequence).